This entry features one T cell receptor (beta chain) sequence. What it binds is not known. These data are taken from a study of regulatory and conventional T cells in RAG deficiency. The table came from immunoSEQ multiplex PCR; TCRdb's copy has only in-frame clones and leaves some out. The sample yields 30,000 to 40,000 clones, around 89% seen once. The CDR3 spans 14 residues. Trimming removed 5 bases at V and 1 base at J, with 12 bases between. Germline V gives CDR1 SGHTA, CDR2 FQGTGA. General study points: In Omenn syndrome, Treg and Tconv repertoires overlapped >90%. Treg unique TCR beta sequences were about 110-fold fewer in Omenn syndrome and CID/AS patients than controls.

This same sample was also part of a study on regulatory T cells. That report notes: Primers: 52 TRBV forward and 13 TRBJ reverse. Skewed V and J usage and few unique V-J pairs marked patient repertoires, most in Tregs.

The source material was CD8+ T cells sorted from blood. The genes are TRBV7-3 and TRBJ2-7; D is ambiguous. This TCR derives from a human donor in good health. In DNA, the CDR3 is TGTGCCAGCAGCCCGAGTCCGGAATCCTACGAGCAGTACTTC. Its protein is CASSPSPESYEQYF. The full variable domain, in which reference TRBV7-3 and TRBJ2-7 provide the parts outside the CDR3, is GAGVSQTPSNKVTEKGKYVELRCDPISGHTALYWYRQSLGQGPEFLIYFQGTGAADDSGLPNDRFFAVRPEGSVSTLKIQRTERGDSAVYLCASSPSPESYEQYFGPGTRLTVT.